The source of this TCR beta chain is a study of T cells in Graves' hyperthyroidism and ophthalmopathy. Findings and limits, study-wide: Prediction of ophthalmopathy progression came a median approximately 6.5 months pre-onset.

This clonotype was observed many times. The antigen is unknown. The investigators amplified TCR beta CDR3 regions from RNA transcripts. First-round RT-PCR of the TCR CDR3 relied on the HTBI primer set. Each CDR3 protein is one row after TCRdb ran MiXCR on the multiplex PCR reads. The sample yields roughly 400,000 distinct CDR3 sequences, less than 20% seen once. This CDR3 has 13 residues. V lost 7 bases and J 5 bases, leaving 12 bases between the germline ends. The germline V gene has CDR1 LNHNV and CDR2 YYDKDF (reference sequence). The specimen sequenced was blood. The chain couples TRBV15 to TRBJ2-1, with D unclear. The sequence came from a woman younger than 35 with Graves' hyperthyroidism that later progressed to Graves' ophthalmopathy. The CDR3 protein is CATTTVLNNEQFF. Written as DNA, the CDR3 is TGTGCCACCACAACGGTCCTCAACAATGAGCAGTTCTTC.